The source of this T cell receptor (beta chain) is a study of blood T cell repertoires in COVID-19. Profiling relied on immunoSEQ multiplex PCR, and the TCRdb table lists in-frame clones only, not all of them. The repertoire holds hundreds of thousands of clones, 75% to 85% seen once, with around 1.3% in the top ten. Seattle cases were enrolled at active infection and followed longitudinally. V trimming: 5 bases; J trimming: 4 bases; junction bases outside the gene matches: 4. This CDR3 region has 14 residues. CDR1 is KGHSH, CDR2 LQKENI, per germline. The TCR comes from a woman in her twenties or thirties with COVID-19, enrolled during active disease. Sequencing was carried out using peripheral blood. The genes are TRBV18 and TRBJ2-1, with 8 bases matching TRBD2. Here the CDR3 DNA reads TGTGCCAGCTCATCGGGAGGGGGGTACAATGAGCAGTTCTTC. Amino acid sequence: CASSSGGGYNEQFF. The variable domain in full, completed from reference TRBV18 and TRBJ2-1, reads NAGVMQNPRHLVRRRGQEARLRCSPMKGHSHVYWYRQLPEEGLKFMVYLQKENIIDESGMPKERFSAEFPKEGPSILRIQQVVRGDSAAYFCASSSGGGYNEQFFGPGTRLTVL.